The entry below describes one T cell receptor (beta chain). Its antigen is unidentified. Reprocessing the 5' RACE reads, TCRdb reports a single entry for every CDR3 protein and omits DNA. In all, the sample yields 400,000 or so distinct CDR3 sequences. The length of the CDR3 is 16 residues. The germline gives CDR1 MNHNS, CDR2 SASEGT. This sample is drawn from a study of monozygotic twins with inflammatory bowel disease. Whole-study results and caveats: Relative to healthy twins, IBD patients had fewer clonotypes in common with others, a gap that was especially apparent with disease activity.

The rearrangement links TRBV6-1 to TRBJ2-1; checking the TCRdb D call of TRBD1 is not possible without DNA. This receptor was identified in a human donor with ulcerative colitis or Crohn's disease, or a healthy co-twin of an affected twin (not recorded which). The sequencing sample was made of blood. The CDR3 reads CASRTTQGRTINEQFF.